These T cell receptor beta chains were read from a single sample in a study of CD8 T cells in ankylosing spondylitis. A single record per CDR3 protein comes from TCRdb applying MiXCR to the 5' RACE reads. The data hold around 330,000 distinct CDR3 sequences, with approximately 10% observed a single time. Sequenced material: blood, either unsorted or a sorted T cell fraction (not recorded which). The origin of the receptors is a female donor with ankylosing spondylitis or in good health (not recorded which). Both conserved end residues are part of each CDR3. Each record gives: V gene, clone size, D gene, J gene, CDR3 DNA, CDR3 protein. A D gene is named only where the DNA matches it firmly. Only some rows state a clone size, as once, few, many or a class for expanded clones.

V gene: TRBV28; clone size: .; D gene: .; J gene: TRBJ2-7; CDR3 DNA: TGTGCCAGCACGGGGCAGGGTGGATCCTACGAGCAGTACTTC; CDR3 protein: CASTGQGGSYEQYF
V gene: TRBV10-3; clone size: .; D gene: TRBD1; J gene: TRBJ1-2; CDR3 DNA: TGTGCCATCAGTGGAGGGACAGGGGGTGGCTACACCTTC; CDR3 protein: CAISGGTGGGYTF
V gene: TRBV9; clone size: many; D gene: .; J gene: TRBJ1-2; CDR3 DNA: TGTGCCAGCAGCGTAGCTGGCTCGGGCTACACCTTC; CDR3 protein: CASSVAGSGYTF
V gene: TRBV6-1; clone size: many; D gene: .; J gene: TRBJ1-6; CDR3 DNA: TGTGCCAGCAGCGATCTAAGACAGTTAGCCAGTCCCCACTTT; CDR3 protein: CASSDLRQLASPHF
V gene: TRBV12-3/TRBV12-4; clone size: few; D gene: .; J gene: TRBJ2-6; CDR3 DNA: TGTGCCAGCAGTCACAGGGTGCGACGCTCTGGGGCCAACGTCCTGACTTTC; CDR3 protein: CASSHRVRRSGANVLTF
V gene: TRBV7-9; clone size: many; D gene: .; J gene: TRBJ1-2; CDR3 DNA: TGTGCCAGCAGCCCGGACACCTATGGCTACACCTTC; CDR3 protein: CASSPDTYGYTF
V gene: TRBV4-3; clone size: .; D gene: .; J gene: TRBJ2-3; CDR3 DNA: TGCGCCAGCAGCCAAGATCAGGGTAATACGCAGTATTTT; CDR3 protein: CASSQDQGNTQYF
V gene: TRBV7-9; clone size: many; D gene: TRBD2; J gene: TRBJ2-1; CDR3 DNA: TGTGCCAGCAGCTTAGTGACTAGCGGGTTGGATGAGCAGTTCTTC; CDR3 protein: CASSLVTSGLDEQFF
V gene: TRBV7-9; clone size: many; D gene: TRBD1; J gene: TRBJ2-2; CDR3 DNA: TGTGCCAGCAGCTTACGACAGGGGATAAGCGGGGAGCTGTTTTTT; CDR3 protein: CASSLRQGISGELFF
V gene: TRBV30; clone size: .; D gene: TRBD1; J gene: TRBJ1-5; CDR3 DNA: TGTGCCTGGAGTCCGGGGGACAGGGGCAATCAGCCCCAGCATTTT; CDR3 protein: CAWSPGDRGNQPQHF
V gene: TRBV20-1; clone size: .; D gene: TRBD1; J gene: TRBJ2-7; CDR3 DNA: TGCAGTCTCGGGGACAGTACCTACGAGCAGTACTTC; CDR3 protein: CSLGDSTYEQYF
V gene: TRBV11-2; clone size: many; D gene: .; J gene: TRBJ2-3; CDR3 DNA: TGTGCCAGCAGCCCCTCTGGGCCCACAGATACGCAGTATTTT; CDR3 protein: CASSPSGPTDTQYF
V gene: TRBV7-2; clone size: many; D gene: .; J gene: TRBJ2-7; CDR3 DNA: TGTGCCAGCAGCTTAGAAACGGGAGTCACCGAGCAGTACTTC; CDR3 protein: CASSLETGVTEQYF
V gene: TRBV10-3; clone size: many; D gene: TRBD1; J gene: TRBJ1-4; CDR3 DNA: TGTGCCATCTCCGGGACAGACGGTAATGAAAAACTGTTTTTT; CDR3 protein: CAISGTDGNEKLFF
V gene: TRBV20-1; clone size: many; D gene: .; J gene: TRBJ1-6; CDR3 DNA: TGCAGTGCTAGTGAGTTGAGGTCTCCTAATTCACCCCTCCACTTT; CDR3 protein: CSASELRSPNSPLHF
V gene: TRBV3-1; clone size: .; D gene: .; J gene: TRBJ2-3; CDR3 DNA: TGTGCCAGCAGTCGAGCTGTTGATGCGCAGTATTTT; CDR3 protein: CASSRAVDAQYF
V gene: TRBV7-2; clone size: many; D gene: .; J gene: TRBJ1-1; CDR3 DNA: TGTGCCAGCAGCCTTTTCCCTTCGGGGGACACTGAAGCTTTCTTT; CDR3 protein: CASSLFPSGDTEAFF
V gene: TRBV5-1; clone size: .; D gene: TRBD2; J gene: TRBJ2-2; CDR3 DNA: TGCGCCAGCAGCGCCAGCGGGGGGAACACCGGGGAGCTGTTTTTT; CDR3 protein: CASSASGGNTGELFF
V gene: TRBV20-1; clone size: .; D gene: TRBD1; J gene: TRBJ2-4; CDR3 DNA: TGCAGTGCTAAGTTCGGGACAGGGCTAGCCAAAAACATTCAGTACTTC; CDR3 protein: CSAKFGTGLAKNIQYF
V gene: TRBV6-2/TRBV6-3; clone size: few; D gene: .; J gene: TRBJ2-1; CDR3 DNA: TGTGCCAGCAATGACCAGAGGGGGGATGAGCAGTTCTTC; CDR3 protein: CASNDQRGDEQFF
V gene: TRBV20-1; clone size: many; D gene: TRBD2; J gene: TRBJ2-5; CDR3 DNA: TGCAGTGCTAGCCACGGACTAGCGGAAGAGACCCAGTACTTC; CDR3 protein: CSASHGLAEETQYF
V gene: TRBV5-1; clone size: .; D gene: TRBD1; J gene: TRBJ2-1; CDR3 DNA: TGCGCCAGCAGCTCCCGGGACAGGGAGGTACTGGGCAATGAGCAGTTCTTC; CDR3 protein: CASSSRDREVLGNEQFF
V gene: TRBV24-1; clone size: many; D gene: .; J gene: TRBJ1-2; CDR3 DNA: TGTGCCACCAGTCAACGCGGGCTCTATGGCTACACCTTC; CDR3 protein: CATSQRGLYGYTF